These T cell receptor beta chains were read from a single sample in a study of T cell responses to AZD1222 COVID-19 vaccine. Method: immunoSEQ multiplex PCR; TCRdb's copy keeps in-frame clones and lacks some. The top ten clones hold less than 11% of a sample with 100,000 to 150,000 clones, roughly 86% of them seen once. This sample comprised peripheral blood, obtained on day 0 of AZD1222 vaccination. These receptors came from an adult in good health. CDR3s include the opening cysteine and the closing phenylalanine or tryptophan. The order of the fields is D gene, clone size, CDR3 length, J gene, V gene, CDR3 DNA, CDR3 protein. D genes are given only for firm matches. Size tells how often a clone was seen (once, few, many) or the class of an expanded clone, and some rows leave it out.

d_call: -; clone_size: -; cdr3_length: 17; j_call: TRBJ1-2; v_call: TRBV3-1/TRBV3-2; cdr3_nt: TGTGCCAGCAGCCAAGATTTGGCAGGCCCTATCAACTATGGCTACACCTTC; cdr3_aa: CASSQDLAGPINYGYTF
d_call: -; clone_size: -; cdr3_length: 14; j_call: TRBJ1-1; v_call: TRBV5-1; cdr3_nt: TGCGCCAGCAGCTTAAGATTATCGAACACTGAAGCTTTCTTT; cdr3_aa: CASSLRLSNTEAFF
d_call: TRBD2; clone_size: -; cdr3_length: 15; j_call: TRBJ2-5; v_call: TRBV28; cdr3_nt: TGTGCCAGCAGAGGGGCTAGCGGGTCCCAAGAGACCCAGTACTTC; cdr3_aa: CASRGASGSQETQYF
d_call: TRBD1; clone_size: -; cdr3_length: 13; j_call: TRBJ1-6; v_call: TRBV19; cdr3_nt: TGTGCCTCACAGACAGGGAATGTTTCACCCCTCCACTTT; cdr3_aa: CASQTGNVSPLHF
d_call: -; clone_size: -; cdr3_length: 16; j_call: TRBJ2-5; v_call: TRBV7-2; cdr3_nt: TGTGCCAGCAGCTTAAAAGGCGGCCCGGGGTTGGGGGCCCAGTACTTC; cdr3_aa: CASSLKGGPGLGAQYF
d_call: -; clone_size: -; cdr3_length: 17; j_call: TRBJ2-2; v_call: TRBV7-2; cdr3_nt: TGTGCCAGCAGCCTAACAGGAACCAGACGGAACACCGGGGAGCTGTTTTTT; cdr3_aa: CASSLTGTRRNTGELFF
d_call: TRBD1; clone_size: -; cdr3_length: 15; j_call: TRBJ2-7; v_call: TRBV6-1; cdr3_nt: TGTGCCAGCAGTGAAGACCGGGACAGCTTTTACGAGCAGTACTTC; cdr3_aa: CASSEDRDSFYEQYF
d_call: -; clone_size: -; cdr3_length: 13; j_call: TRBJ2-7; v_call: TRBV4-3; cdr3_nt: TGCGCCAGCAGCCAAGATGTGTACTACGAGCAGTACTTC; cdr3_aa: CASSQDVYYEQYF
d_call: -; clone_size: -; cdr3_length: 14; j_call: TRBJ1-4; v_call: TRBV30; cdr3_nt: TGTGCCTGGAGTACGGGACATTCTAATGAAAAACTGTTTTTT; cdr3_aa: CAWSTGHSNEKLFF
d_call: -; clone_size: -; cdr3_length: 15; j_call: TRBJ1-4; v_call: TRBV9; cdr3_nt: TGTGCCAGCAGCGTAGGAGGAGGGGTCGGGGAAAAACTGTTTTTT; cdr3_aa: CASSVGGGVGEKLFF
d_call: -; clone_size: few; cdr3_length: 16; j_call: TRBJ1-4; v_call: TRBV4-3; cdr3_nt: TGCGCCAGCAGCCTTAGACCGGGAGTGACTAATGAAAAACTGTTTTTT; cdr3_aa: CASSLRPGVTNEKLFF
d_call: -; clone_size: -; cdr3_length: 14; j_call: TRBJ2-3; v_call: TRBV5-1; cdr3_nt: TGCGCCAGCAGCTCGGGACTCGGCGGCGATACGCAGTATTTT; cdr3_aa: CASSSGLGGDTQYF
d_call: -; clone_size: -; cdr3_length: 15; j_call: TRBJ2-2; v_call: TRBV5-4; cdr3_nt: TGTGCCAGCAGCTTGGCGGGGCGGACCACCGGGGAGCTGTTTTTT; cdr3_aa: CASSLAGRTTGELFF
d_call: TRBD1; clone_size: -; cdr3_length: 17; j_call: TRBJ2-6; v_call: TRBV7-2; cdr3_nt: TGTGCCAGCATCCTCCGGGACAGGGGGCCTGGGGCCAACGTCCTGACTTTC; cdr3_aa: CASILRDRGPGANVLTF
d_call: TRBD2; clone_size: -; cdr3_length: 16; j_call: TRBJ2-1; v_call: TRBV9; cdr3_nt: TGTGCCAGCAGCCACCCTAGCGGGGGACTATACAATGAGCAGTTCTTC; cdr3_aa: CASSHPSGGLYNEQFF
d_call: TRBD1; clone_size: -; cdr3_length: 15; j_call: TRBJ1-2; v_call: TRBV5-6; cdr3_nt: TGTGCCAGCAGCCCAGTCCCGGGACAGAGCTATGGCTACACCTTC; cdr3_aa: CASSPVPGQSYGYTF
d_call: -; clone_size: -; cdr3_length: 12; j_call: TRBJ1-1; v_call: TRBV2; cdr3_nt: TGTGCCAGCAGTGAGGCGGAGACTGAAGCTTTCTTT; cdr3_aa: CASSEAETEAFF
d_call: -; clone_size: once; cdr3_length: 15; j_call: TRBJ1-3; v_call: TRBV19; cdr3_nt: TGTGCCAGTAGTACTTGGGGCCCGTCTGGAAACACCATATATTTT; cdr3_aa: CASSTWGPSGNTIYF
d_call: TRBD1; clone_size: -; cdr3_length: 16; j_call: TRBJ1-1; v_call: TRBV7-9; cdr3_nt: TGTGCCAGCAGCTTAGAAGCTCAGGGGGCTGGCACTGAAGCTTTCTTT; cdr3_aa: CASSLEAQGAGTEAFF
d_call: TRBD2; clone_size: -; cdr3_length: 16; j_call: TRBJ2-1; v_call: TRBV7-2; cdr3_nt: TGTGCCAGCAGAGTCGGGAGGGCCAGCTCCTACAATGAGCAGTTCTTC; cdr3_aa: CASRVGRASSYNEQFF
d_call: -; clone_size: -; cdr3_length: 17; j_call: TRBJ2-5; v_call: TRBV12-5; cdr3_nt: TGTGCTAGTGGTTTGGTACTCGGAACGGGCAGTCAAGAGACCCAGTACTTC; cdr3_aa: CASGLVLGTGSQETQYF
d_call: -; clone_size: -; cdr3_length: 14; j_call: TRBJ1-2; v_call: TRBV2; cdr3_nt: TGTGCCAGCAACCAAGGAGCTATTAACTATGGCTACACCTTC; cdr3_aa: CASNQGAINYGYTF
d_call: -; clone_size: -; cdr3_length: 15; j_call: TRBJ1-4; v_call: TRBV4-1; cdr3_nt: TGCGCCAGCAGCCGCGACCGGACCTATAATGAAAAACTGTTTTTT; cdr3_aa: CASSRDRTYNEKLFF
d_call: -; clone_size: -; cdr3_length: 13; j_call: TRBJ1-1; v_call: TRBV18; cdr3_nt: TGTGCCAGCTCACCGACCGAAAACACTGAAGCTTTCTTT; cdr3_aa: CASSPTENTEAFF
d_call: -; clone_size: -; cdr3_length: 13; j_call: TRBJ2-3; v_call: TRBV28; cdr3_nt: TGTGCCAGCAGTTTAGGAAGGGTGGATACGCAGTATTTT; cdr3_aa: CASSLGRVDTQYF
d_call: TRBD2; clone_size: -; cdr3_length: 19; j_call: TRBJ2-3; v_call: TRBV6-1; cdr3_nt: TGTGCCAGCAGTGAAACGTCCGTCGGACTAGCGGGGCACACAGATACGCAGTATTTT; cdr3_aa: CASSETSVGLAGHTDTQYF
d_call: TRBD2; clone_size: -; cdr3_length: 16; j_call: TRBJ2-2; v_call: TRBV4-2; cdr3_nt: TGTGCCAGCAGCGGAGCGGGAGGGGGAAATCCCGGGGAGCTGTTTTTT; cdr3_aa: CASSGAGGGNPGELFF
d_call: -; clone_size: -; cdr3_length: 13; j_call: TRBJ1-2; v_call: TRBV7-3; cdr3_nt: TGTGCCAGCAGCCCTTTCCTGGAGGGCGGCTACACCTTC; cdr3_aa: CASSPFLEGGYTF
d_call: -; clone_size: -; cdr3_length: 15; j_call: TRBJ1-3; v_call: TRBV4-3; cdr3_nt: TGCGCCAGCAGCCAAGGTGAGGGGCCGGGAAACACCATATATTTT; cdr3_aa: CASSQGEGPGNTIYF
d_call: -; clone_size: -; cdr3_length: 14; j_call: TRBJ1-2; v_call: TRBV5-1; cdr3_nt: TGCGCCAGCAGCTTATTGGACAGTAACTATGGCTACACCTTC; cdr3_aa: CASSLLDSNYGYTF
d_call: TRBD2; clone_size: -; cdr3_length: 14; j_call: TRBJ2-1; v_call: TRBV14; cdr3_nt: TGTGCCAGCAGCCAAGTGAGGAGCGGGGGTGAGCAGTTCTTC; cdr3_aa: CASSQVRSGGEQFF
d_call: TRBD1; clone_size: -; cdr3_length: 11; j_call: TRBJ2-7; v_call: TRBV29-1; cdr3_nt: TGCAGCGGAACAGGGGTCGGGGAGCAGTACTTC; cdr3_aa: CSGTGVGEQYF
d_call: -; clone_size: -; cdr3_length: 15; j_call: TRBJ2-7; v_call: TRBV2; cdr3_nt: TGTGCCAGCAGTGAGGGTCACCCAGAAGCCTACGAGCAGTACTTC; cdr3_aa: CASSEGHPEAYEQYF
d_call: -; clone_size: -; cdr3_length: 13; j_call: TRBJ1-1; v_call: TRBV7-3; cdr3_nt: TGTGCCAGCTCCTTTTTTCGGGACACTGAAGCTTTCTTT; cdr3_aa: CASSFFRDTEAFF
d_call: TRBD1; clone_size: -; cdr3_length: 14; j_call: TRBJ1-2; v_call: TRBV5-8; cdr3_nt: TGTGCCAGCAGCTTGGACAGGGGGGTCTATGGCTACACCTTC; cdr3_aa: CASSLDRGVYGYTF
d_call: -; clone_size: few; cdr3_length: 14; j_call: TRBJ1-4; v_call: TRBV24-1; cdr3_nt: TGTGCCACCTCAGGGTGGGAGGAGGATGAAAAACTGTTTTTT; cdr3_aa: CATSGWEEDEKLFF
d_call: -; clone_size: -; cdr3_length: 13; j_call: TRBJ1-2; v_call: TRBV28; cdr3_nt: TGTGCCAGCAGCAACGTAAGGGGTGGCGGCTACACCTTC; cdr3_aa: CASSNVRGGGYTF
d_call: TRBD1; clone_size: -; cdr3_length: 15; j_call: TRBJ2-7; v_call: TRBV13; cdr3_nt: TGTGCCAGCAGCTTCGGGACAGGCAACCTCTACGAGCAGTACTTC; cdr3_aa: CASSFGTGNLYEQYF
d_call: TRBD2; clone_size: -; cdr3_length: 16; j_call: TRBJ2-1; v_call: TRBV6-2/TRBV6-3; cdr3_nt: TGTGCCAGCAGTTATTCTAGCGGGGGGGTTCACAATGAGCAGTTCTTC; cdr3_aa: CASSYSSGGVHNEQFF
d_call: -; clone_size: -; cdr3_length: 13; j_call: TRBJ2-1; v_call: TRBV6-5; cdr3_nt: TGTGCCAGCAGTAACCTAGATAGGTCGGTTCGGTTCTTC; cdr3_aa: CASSNLDRSVRFF
d_call: -; clone_size: -; cdr3_length: 15; j_call: TRBJ2-7; v_call: TRBV6-2/TRBV6-3; cdr3_nt: TGTGCCAGCAGTTACTCGGCCGGGGCCGTCTACGAGCAGTACTTC; cdr3_aa: CASSYSAGAVYEQYF
d_call: TRBD1; clone_size: -; cdr3_length: 15; j_call: TRBJ1-6; v_call: TRBV5-1; cdr3_nt: TGCGCCAGCAGCGGCGGGACAGGGGCCAATTCACCCCTCCACTTT; cdr3_aa: CASSGGTGANSPLHF
d_call: TRBD2; clone_size: -; cdr3_length: 14; j_call: TRBJ2-7; v_call: TRBV5-4; cdr3_nt: TGTGCCAGCAGCAAGGGGACTAGCTTTTACGAGCAGTACTTC; cdr3_aa: CASSKGTSFYEQYF
d_call: TRBD1; clone_size: once; cdr3_length: 12; j_call: TRBJ1-1; v_call: TRBV5-6; cdr3_nt: TGTGCCAGTTCGGACAGGGTTACTGAAGCTTTCTTT; cdr3_aa: CASSDRVTEAFF
d_call: -; clone_size: -; cdr3_length: 14; j_call: TRBJ1-4; v_call: TRBV6-2/TRBV6-3; cdr3_nt: TGTGCCAGCAGTTTTGGGCAGATGAATGAAAAACTGTTTTTT; cdr3_aa: CASSFGQMNEKLFF
d_call: TRBD1; clone_size: -; cdr3_length: 14; j_call: TRBJ1-5; v_call: TRBV5-8; cdr3_nt: TGTGCCAGCAGCTTGTCGACAGGGAGGTGGCCCCAGCATTTT; cdr3_aa: CASSLSTGRWPQHF
d_call: -; clone_size: once; cdr3_length: 10; j_call: TRBJ1-1; v_call: TRBV11-2; cdr3_nt: TGTGCCAGCAGCTTAGATCAAGCTTTCTTT; cdr3_aa: CASSLDQAFF
d_call: -; clone_size: -; cdr3_length: 14; j_call: TRBJ2-1; v_call: TRBV9; cdr3_nt: TGTGCCAGCAACCTCGACAGCTCCTACAATGAGCAGTTCTTC; cdr3_aa: CASNLDSSYNEQFF
d_call: -; clone_size: once; cdr3_length: 14; j_call: TRBJ1-4; v_call: TRBV6-5; cdr3_nt: TGTGCCAGCAGTTACCGGGCAGGGGTGGAAAAACTGTTTTTT; cdr3_aa: CASSYRAGVEKLFF
d_call: -; clone_size: -; cdr3_length: 16; j_call: TRBJ2-7; v_call: TRBV5-1; cdr3_nt: TGCGCCAGCAGCTTGGTACCGGGATGGAGGCGTGCCGAGCAGTACTTC; cdr3_aa: CASSLVPGWRRAEQYF
d_call: -; clone_size: -; cdr3_length: 14; j_call: TRBJ1-4; v_call: TRBV19; cdr3_nt: TGTGCCAGTAGTGCCCTAGTTCGGGAATCGGAACTGTTTTTT; cdr3_aa: CASSALVRESELFF